The source of this TCR beta chain is a study of vaccination and CD4 T cells after COVID-19. Trimming shortened V by 6 bases and J by 1 base, and 9 bases separated the two germline ends. This CDR3 comprises 14 residues. Germline V gene sequence: CDR1 WSHSY, CDR2 SAAADI. Regarding treatment: approximately 10-day PBMC culture with coronavirus spike peptide pools or control peptides (ViraFEST assay). Cultured CD4+ T cell DNA underwent sequencing with the Oncomine TCR Beta short-read assay. Via MiXCR, TCRdb re-called the PCR reads, giving one row per CDR3 protein. The sample has thousands of distinct CDR3 sequences, more than 15% seen once; the top ten hold roughly an eighth. This clonotype turned up a few times. The antigen is not known.

Sequenced material: CD4+ T cells from blood, cultured in vitro. The origin of this receptor is a human donor who had recovered from COVID-19. V gene TRBV10-2 combines with J gene TRBJ2-2; D perhaps matches TRBD1 (5 bases). CDR3 in amino acids: CASRNQGNTGELFF. The CDR3 DNA reads as TGCGCCAGCAGAAATCAGGGGAACACCGGGGAGCTGTTTTTT.